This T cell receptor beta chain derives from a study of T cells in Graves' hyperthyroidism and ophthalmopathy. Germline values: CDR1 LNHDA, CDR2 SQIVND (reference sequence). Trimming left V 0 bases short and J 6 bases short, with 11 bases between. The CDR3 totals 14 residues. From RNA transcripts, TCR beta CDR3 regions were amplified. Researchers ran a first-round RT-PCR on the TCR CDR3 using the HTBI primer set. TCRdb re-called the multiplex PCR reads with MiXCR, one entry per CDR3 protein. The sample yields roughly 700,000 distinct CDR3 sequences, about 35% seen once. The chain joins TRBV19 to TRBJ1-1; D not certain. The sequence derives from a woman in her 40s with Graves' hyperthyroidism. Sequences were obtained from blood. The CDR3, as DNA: TGTGCCAGTAGTATAGATCGGTGGGCCCCTGAAGCTTTCTTT. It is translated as CASSIDRWAPEAFF.